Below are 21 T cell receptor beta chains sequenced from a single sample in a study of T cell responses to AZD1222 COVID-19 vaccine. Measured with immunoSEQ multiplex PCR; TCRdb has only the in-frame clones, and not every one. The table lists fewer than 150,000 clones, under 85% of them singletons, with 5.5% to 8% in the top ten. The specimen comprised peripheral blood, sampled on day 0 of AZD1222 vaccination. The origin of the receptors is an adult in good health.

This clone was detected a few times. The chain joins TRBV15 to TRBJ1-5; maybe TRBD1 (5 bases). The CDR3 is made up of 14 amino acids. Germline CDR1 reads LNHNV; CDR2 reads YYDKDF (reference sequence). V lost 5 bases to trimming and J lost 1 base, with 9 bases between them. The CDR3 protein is CATSARGSNQPQHF. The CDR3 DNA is TGTGCCACCAGCGCCCGGGGGAGCAATCAGCCCCAGCATTTT.

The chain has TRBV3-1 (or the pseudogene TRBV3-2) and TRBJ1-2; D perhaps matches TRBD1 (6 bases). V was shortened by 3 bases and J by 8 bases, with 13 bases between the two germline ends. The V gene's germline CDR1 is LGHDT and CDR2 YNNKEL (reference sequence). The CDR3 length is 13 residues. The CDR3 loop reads CASSHYAGEGYTF. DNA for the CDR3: TGTGCCAGCAGCCACTACGCAGGGGAGGGCTACACCTTC.

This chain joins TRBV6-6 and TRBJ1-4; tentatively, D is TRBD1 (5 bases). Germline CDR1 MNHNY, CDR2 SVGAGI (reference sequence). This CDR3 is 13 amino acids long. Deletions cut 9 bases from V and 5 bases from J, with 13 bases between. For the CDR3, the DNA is TGTGCCAGTAATACAGGCGTGAATGAAAAACTGTTTTTT. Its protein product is CASNTGVNEKLFF.

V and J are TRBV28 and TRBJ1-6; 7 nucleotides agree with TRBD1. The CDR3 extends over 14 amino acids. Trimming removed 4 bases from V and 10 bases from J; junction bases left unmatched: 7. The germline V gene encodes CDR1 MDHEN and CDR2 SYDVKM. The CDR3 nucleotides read TGTGCCAGCAGTTCTTACAGGGGAGGGTCACCCCTCCACTTT. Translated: CASSSYRGGSPLHF.

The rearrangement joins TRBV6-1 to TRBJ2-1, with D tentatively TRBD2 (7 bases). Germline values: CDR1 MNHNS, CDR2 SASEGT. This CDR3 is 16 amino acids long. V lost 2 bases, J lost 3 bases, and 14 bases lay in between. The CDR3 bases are TGTGCCAGCAGTGAACACGCGGGGGCGGGCTACAATGAGCAGTTCTTC. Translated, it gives CASSEHAGAGYNEQFF.

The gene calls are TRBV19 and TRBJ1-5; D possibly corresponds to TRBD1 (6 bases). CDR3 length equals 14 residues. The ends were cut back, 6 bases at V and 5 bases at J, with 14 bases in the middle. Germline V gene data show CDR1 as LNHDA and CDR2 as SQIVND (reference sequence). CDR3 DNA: TGTGCCAGTAGGCCAATACAGGGAGATCAGCCCCAGCATTTT. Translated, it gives CASRPIQGDQPQHF.

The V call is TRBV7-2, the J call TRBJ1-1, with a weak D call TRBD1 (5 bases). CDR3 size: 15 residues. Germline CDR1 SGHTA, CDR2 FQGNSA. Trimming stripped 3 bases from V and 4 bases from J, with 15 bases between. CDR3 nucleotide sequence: TGTGCCAGCAGCTTGGTCGGTGACAGCTCCACTGAAGCTTTCTTT. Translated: CASSLVGDSSTEAFF.

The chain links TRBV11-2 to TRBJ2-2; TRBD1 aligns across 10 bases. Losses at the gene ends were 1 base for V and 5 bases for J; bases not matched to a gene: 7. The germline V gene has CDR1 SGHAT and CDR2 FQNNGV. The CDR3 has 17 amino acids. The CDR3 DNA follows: TGTGCCAGCAGCTTAGTAGGGGACAGGGGACGAACCGGGGAGCTGTTTTTT. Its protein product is CASSLVGDRGRTGELFF.

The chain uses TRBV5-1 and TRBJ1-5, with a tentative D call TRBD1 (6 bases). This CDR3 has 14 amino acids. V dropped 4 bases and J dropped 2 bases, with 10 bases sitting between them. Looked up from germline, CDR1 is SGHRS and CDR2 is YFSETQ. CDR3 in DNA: TGCGCCAGCAGCGAGGGGGGAGGCAATCAGCCCCAGCATTTT. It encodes CASSEGGGNQPQHF.

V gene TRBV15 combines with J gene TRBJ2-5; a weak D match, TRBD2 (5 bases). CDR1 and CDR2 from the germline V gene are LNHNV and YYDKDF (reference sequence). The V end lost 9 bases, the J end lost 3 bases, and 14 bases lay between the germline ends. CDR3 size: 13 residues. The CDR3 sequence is CATEERTKETQYF. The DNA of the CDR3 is TGTGCCACGGAGGAGCGAACGAAAGAGACCCAGTACTTC.

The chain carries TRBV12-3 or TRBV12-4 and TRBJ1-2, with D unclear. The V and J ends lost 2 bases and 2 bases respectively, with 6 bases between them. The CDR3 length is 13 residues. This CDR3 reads CASSLLSNYGYTF. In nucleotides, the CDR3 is TGTGCCAGCAGTTTACTTTCCAACTATGGCTACACCTTC.

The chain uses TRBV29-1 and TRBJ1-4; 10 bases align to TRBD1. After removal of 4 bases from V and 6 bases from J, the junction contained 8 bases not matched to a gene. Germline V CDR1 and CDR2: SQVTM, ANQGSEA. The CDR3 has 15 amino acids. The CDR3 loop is CSVAPKGTGDEKLFF. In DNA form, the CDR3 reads TGCAGCGTTGCCCCGAAAGGGACAGGGGATGAAAAACTGTTTTTT.

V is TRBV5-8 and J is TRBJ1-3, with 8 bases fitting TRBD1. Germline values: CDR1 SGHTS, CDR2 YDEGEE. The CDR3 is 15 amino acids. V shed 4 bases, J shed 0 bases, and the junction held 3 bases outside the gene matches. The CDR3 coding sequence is TGTGCCAGCAGCCGGGACAGGAGCTCTGGAAACACCATATATTTT. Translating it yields CASSRDRSSGNTIYF.

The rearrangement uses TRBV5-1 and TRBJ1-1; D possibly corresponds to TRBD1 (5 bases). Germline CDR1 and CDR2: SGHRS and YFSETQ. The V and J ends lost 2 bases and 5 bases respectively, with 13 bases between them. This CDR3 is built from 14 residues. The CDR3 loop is CASSLIAGGTEAFF. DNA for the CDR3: TGCGCCAGCAGCTTAATTGCGGGGGGGACTGAAGCTTTCTTT.

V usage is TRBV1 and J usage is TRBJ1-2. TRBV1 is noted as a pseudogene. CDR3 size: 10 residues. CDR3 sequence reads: CTSTGAGYTF. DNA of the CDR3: TGCACCAGCACCGGTGCTGGCTACACCTTC.

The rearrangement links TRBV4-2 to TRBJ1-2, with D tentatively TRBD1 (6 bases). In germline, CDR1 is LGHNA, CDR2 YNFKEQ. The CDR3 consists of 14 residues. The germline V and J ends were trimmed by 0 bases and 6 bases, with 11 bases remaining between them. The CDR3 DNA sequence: TGTGCCAGCAGCCAAGAAGGGACACAGAATGGCTACACCTTC. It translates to CASSQEGTQNGYTF.

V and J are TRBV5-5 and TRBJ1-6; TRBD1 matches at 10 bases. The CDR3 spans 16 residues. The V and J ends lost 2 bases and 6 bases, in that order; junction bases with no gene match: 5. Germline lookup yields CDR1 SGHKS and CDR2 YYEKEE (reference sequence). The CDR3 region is CASSFSTGGFNSPLHF. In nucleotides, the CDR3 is TGTGCCAGCAGCTTCTCGACAGGGGGCTTTAATTCACCCCTCCACTTT.

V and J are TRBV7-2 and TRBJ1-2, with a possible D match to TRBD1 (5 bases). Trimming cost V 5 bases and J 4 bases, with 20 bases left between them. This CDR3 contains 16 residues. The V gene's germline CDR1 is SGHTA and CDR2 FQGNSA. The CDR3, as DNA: TGTGCCAGCAGCCAGGACATAGACACCATTGGCTATGGCTACACCTTC. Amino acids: CASSQDIDTIGYGYTF.

The CDR3 loop reads CASTIRAEYGYTF. In DNA form, the CDR3 reads TGTGCCAGCACCATTAGGGCGGAGTATGGCTACACCTTC. The chain has TRBV28 and TRBJ1-2; D ambiguous. Germline lookup yields CDR1 MDHEN and CDR2 SYDVKM. With 7 bases removed from V and 5 bases from J, the gap between germline ends came to 14 bases. This CDR3 is 13 amino acids long.

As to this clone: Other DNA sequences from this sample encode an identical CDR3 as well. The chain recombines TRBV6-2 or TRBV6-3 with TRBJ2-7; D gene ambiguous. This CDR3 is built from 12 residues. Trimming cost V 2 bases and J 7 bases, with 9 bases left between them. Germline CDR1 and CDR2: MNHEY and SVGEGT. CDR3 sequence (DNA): TGTGCCAGCAGTTACCCAGTCGGGGAGCAGTACTTC. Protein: CASSYPVGEQYF.

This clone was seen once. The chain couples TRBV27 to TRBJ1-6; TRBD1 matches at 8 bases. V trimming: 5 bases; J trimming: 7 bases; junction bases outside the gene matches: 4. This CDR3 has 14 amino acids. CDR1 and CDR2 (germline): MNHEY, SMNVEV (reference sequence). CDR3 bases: TGTGCCAGCAGTCCGGACAGGGACAATTCACCCCTCCACTTT. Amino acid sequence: CASSPDRDNSPLHF.